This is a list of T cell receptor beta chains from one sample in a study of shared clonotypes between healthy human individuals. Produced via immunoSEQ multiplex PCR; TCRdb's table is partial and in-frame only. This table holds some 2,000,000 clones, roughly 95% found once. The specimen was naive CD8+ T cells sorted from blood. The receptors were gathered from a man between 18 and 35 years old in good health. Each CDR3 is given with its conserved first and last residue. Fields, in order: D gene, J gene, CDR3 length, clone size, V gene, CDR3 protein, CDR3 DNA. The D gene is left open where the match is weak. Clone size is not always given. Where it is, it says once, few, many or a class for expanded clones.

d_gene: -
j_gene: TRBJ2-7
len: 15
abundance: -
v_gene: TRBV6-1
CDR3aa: CASSEPQGWLYEQYF
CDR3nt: TGTGCCAGCAGTGAACCGCAGGGGTGGCTCTACGAGCAGTACTTC

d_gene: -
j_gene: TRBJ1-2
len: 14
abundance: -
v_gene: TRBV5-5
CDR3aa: CASSRDDNHYGYTF
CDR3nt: TGTGCCAGCAGCCGCGACGACAATCACTATGGCTACACCTTC

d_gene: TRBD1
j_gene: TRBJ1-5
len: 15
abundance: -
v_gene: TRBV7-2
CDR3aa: CASSPGTGPYQPQHF
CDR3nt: TGTGCCAGCAGCCCCGGGACAGGCCCTTATCAGCCCCAGCATTTT

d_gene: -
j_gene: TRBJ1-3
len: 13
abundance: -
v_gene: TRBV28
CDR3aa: CASSLRGGNTIYF
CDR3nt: TGTGCCAGCAGTCTCCGGGGCGGAAACACCATATATTTT

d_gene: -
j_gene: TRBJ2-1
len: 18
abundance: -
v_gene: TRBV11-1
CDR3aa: CASSLWAPGHSSYNEQFF
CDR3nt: TGTGCCAGCAGCTTATGGGCCCCGGGACATAGCTCCTACAATGAGCAGTTCTTC

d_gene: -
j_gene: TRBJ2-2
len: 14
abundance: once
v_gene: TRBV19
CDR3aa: CATRDLANTGELFF
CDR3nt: TGTGCCACCCGGGACCTGGCGAACACCGGGGAGCTGTTTTTT

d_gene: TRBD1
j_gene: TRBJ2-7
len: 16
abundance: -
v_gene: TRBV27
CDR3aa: CASSRFSGTGFFEQYF
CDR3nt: TGTGCCAGCAGCAGGTTCTCCGGGACAGGCTTCTTCGAGCAGTACTTC

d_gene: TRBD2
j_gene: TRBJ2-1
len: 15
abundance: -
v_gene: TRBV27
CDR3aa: CASSPSSGGLNEQFF
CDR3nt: TGTGCCAGCAGCCCCTCTAGCGGGGGTCTGAATGAGCAGTTCTTC

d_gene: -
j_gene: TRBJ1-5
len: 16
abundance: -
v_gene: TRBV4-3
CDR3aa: CASSQDLGADRQPQHF
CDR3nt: TGCGCCAGCAGCCAAGACTTGGGGGCGGACCGTCAGCCCCAGCATTTT

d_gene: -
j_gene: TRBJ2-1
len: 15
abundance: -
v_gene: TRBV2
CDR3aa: CASSASGSSYNEQFF
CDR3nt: TGTGCCAGCAGTGCTTCCGGGAGCTCCTACAATGAGCAGTTCTTC

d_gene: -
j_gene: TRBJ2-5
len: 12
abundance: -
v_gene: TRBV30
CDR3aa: CAWDRTSETQYF
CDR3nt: TGTGCCTGGGACAGGACTTCGGAGACCCAGTACTTC

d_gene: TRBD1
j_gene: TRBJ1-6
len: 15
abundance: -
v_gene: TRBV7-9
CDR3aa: CASSPVEGAHSPLHF
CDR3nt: TGTGCCAGCAGCCCCGTAGAGGGGGCGCATTCACCCCTCCACTTT

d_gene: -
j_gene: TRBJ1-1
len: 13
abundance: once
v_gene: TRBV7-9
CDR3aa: CASSFEDQSEAFF
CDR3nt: TGTGCCAGCAGCTTCGAGGACCAGTCTGAAGCTTTCTTT

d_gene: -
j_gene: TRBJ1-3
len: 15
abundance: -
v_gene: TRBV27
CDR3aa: CASSSGHSPGNTIYF
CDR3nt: TGTGCCAGCAGTTCGGGACACTCGCCTGGAAACACCATATATTTT

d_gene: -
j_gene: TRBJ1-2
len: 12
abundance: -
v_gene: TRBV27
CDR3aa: CASSGALYGYTF
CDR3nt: TGTGCCAGTTCGGGGGCCCTCTATGGCTACACCTTC

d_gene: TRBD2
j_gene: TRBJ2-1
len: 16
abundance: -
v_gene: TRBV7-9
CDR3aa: CASSPLGLAGGNEQFF
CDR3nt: TGTGCCAGCAGCCCACTAGGGCTAGCGGGGGGCAATGAGCAGTTCTTC

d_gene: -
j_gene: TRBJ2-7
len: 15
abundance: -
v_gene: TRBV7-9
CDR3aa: CASSLGETGTYEQYF
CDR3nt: TGTGCCAGCAGCTTAGGGGAGACAGGTACCTACGAGCAGTACTTC

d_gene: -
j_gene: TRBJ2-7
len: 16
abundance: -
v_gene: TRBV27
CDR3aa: CASSLSGGNVPYEQYF
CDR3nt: TGTGCCAGCAGTTTATCGGGCGGGAATGTCCCCTACGAGCAGTACTTC

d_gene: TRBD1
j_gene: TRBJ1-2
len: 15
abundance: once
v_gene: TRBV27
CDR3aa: CASSSPGQGFYGYTF
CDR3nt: TGTGCCAGCAGTTCGCCGGGACAGGGCTTCTATGGCTACACCTTC

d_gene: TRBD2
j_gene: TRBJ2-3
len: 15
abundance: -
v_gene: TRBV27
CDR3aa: CASSLSGSSTDTQYF
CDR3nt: TGTGCCAGCAGTCTTAGCGGGTCTAGCACAGATACGCAGTATTTT

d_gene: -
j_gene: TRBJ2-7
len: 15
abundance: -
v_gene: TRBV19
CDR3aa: CASSLDGSLIYEQYF
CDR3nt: TGTGCCAGTAGCCTGGACGGATCCCTCATTTACGAGCAGTACTTC

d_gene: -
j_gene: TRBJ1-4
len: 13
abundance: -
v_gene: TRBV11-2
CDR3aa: CASSLFAGEKLFF
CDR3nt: TGTGCCAGCAGCTTATTCGCGGGTGAAAAACTGTTTTTT

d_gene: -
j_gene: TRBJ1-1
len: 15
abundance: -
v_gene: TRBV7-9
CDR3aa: CASSLVGGLNTEAFF
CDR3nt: TGTGCCAGCAGCTTAGTTGGAGGGTTGAACACTGAAGCTTTCTTT

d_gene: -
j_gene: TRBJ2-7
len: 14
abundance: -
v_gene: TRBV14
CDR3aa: CASSPYTLPHEQYF
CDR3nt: TGTGCCAGCAGCCCCTATACCCTCCCCCACGAGCAGTACTTC

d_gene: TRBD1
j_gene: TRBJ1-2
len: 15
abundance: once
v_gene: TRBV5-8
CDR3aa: CASSFSAGGSYGYTF
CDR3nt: TGTGCCAGCAGCTTCTCGGCAGGGGGTTCCTATGGCTACACCTTC

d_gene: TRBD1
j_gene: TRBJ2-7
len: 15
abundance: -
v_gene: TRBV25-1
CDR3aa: CASSVSTGGRYEQYF
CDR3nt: TGTGCCAGCAGTGTTTCTACAGGGGGCAGGTACGAGCAGTACTTC

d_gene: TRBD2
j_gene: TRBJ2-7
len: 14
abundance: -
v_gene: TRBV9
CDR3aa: CASSSGLVGYEQYF
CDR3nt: TGTGCCAGCAGCTCGGGACTAGTGGGCTACGAGCAGTACTTC

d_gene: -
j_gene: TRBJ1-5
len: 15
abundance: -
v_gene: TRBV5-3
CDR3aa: CARSFRGGADQPQHF
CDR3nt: TGTGCCAGAAGCTTTCGGGGGGGCGCGGATCAGCCCCAGCATTTT

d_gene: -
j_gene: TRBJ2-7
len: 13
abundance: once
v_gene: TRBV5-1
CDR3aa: CASSFSGSYEQYF
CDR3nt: TGCGCCAGCAGCTTTTCAGGGTCCTACGAGCAGTACTTC

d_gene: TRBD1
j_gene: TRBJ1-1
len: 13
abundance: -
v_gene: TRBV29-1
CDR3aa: CSAAGGVSTEAFF
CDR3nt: TGCAGCGCGGCAGGGGGAGTGAGCACTGAAGCTTTCTTT

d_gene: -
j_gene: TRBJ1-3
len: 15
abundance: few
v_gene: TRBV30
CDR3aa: CAWSNLGGGGNTIYF
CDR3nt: TGTGCCTGGAGTAACCTAGGCGGAGGTGGAAACACCATATATTTT

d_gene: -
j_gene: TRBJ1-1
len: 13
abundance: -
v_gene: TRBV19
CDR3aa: CASLATAVSEAFF
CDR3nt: TGTGCCAGTTTGGCCACCGCGGTTTCCGAAGCTTTCTTT

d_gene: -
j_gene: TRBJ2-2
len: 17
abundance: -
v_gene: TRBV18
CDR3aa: CASSPYLGFRDTGELFF
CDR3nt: TGTGCCAGCTCACCATATCTGGGCTTCCGCGACACCGGGGAGCTGTTTTTT

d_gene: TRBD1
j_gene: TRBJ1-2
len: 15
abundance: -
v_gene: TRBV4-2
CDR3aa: CASSQGTGDNYGYTF
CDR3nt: TGTGCCAGCAGCCAAGGCACAGGGGATAACTATGGCTACACCTTC

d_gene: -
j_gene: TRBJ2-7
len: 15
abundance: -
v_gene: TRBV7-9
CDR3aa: CASSLSSLGQGEQYF
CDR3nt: TGTGCCAGCAGCTTGTCAAGTTTGGGGCAAGGCGAGCAGTACTTC

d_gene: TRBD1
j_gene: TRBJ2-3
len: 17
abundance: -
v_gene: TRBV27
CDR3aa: CASSLMDRGETTDTQYF
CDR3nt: TGTGCCAGCAGTTTAATGGACAGGGGCGAAACCACAGATACGCAGTATTTT

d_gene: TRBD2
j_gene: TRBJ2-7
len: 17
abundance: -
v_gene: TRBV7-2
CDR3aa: CASSRGLAGEDDYEQYF
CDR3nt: TGTGCCAGCAGCCGGGGACTAGCGGGAGAAGATGACTACGAGCAGTACTTC

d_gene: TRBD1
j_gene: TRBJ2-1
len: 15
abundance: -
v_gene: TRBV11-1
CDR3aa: CASSQSPGTGGVEFF
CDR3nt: TGTGCCAGCAGCCAGAGTCCCGGGACAGGGGGTGTCGAGTTCTTC

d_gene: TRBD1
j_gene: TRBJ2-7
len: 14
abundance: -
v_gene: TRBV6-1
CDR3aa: CASRRQGPTYEQYF
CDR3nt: TGTGCCAGCAGGAGACAGGGGCCAACCTACGAGCAGTACTTC

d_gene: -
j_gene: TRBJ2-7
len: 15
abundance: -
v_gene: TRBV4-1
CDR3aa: CASSQDEASGYEQYF
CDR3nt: TGCGCCAGCAGCCAAGACGAGGCCTCCGGGTACGAGCAGTACTTC

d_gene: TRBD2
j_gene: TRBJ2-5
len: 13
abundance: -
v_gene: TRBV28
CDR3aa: CASSFRRGGRQYF
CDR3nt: TGTGCCAGCAGTTTCCGCCGGGGGGGGAGACAGTACTTC

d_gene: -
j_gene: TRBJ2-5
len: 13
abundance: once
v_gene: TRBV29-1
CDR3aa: CSATGQLQETQYF
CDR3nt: TGCAGTGCTACTGGACAGCTACAAGAGACCCAGTACTTC

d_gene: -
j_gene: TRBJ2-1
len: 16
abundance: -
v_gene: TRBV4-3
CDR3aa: CASSQDGGPIRYEQFF
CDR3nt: TGCGCCAGCAGCCAAGATGGAGGACCGATACGGTATGAGCAGTTCTTC

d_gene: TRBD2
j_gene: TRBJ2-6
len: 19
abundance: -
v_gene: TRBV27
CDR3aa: CASSLRLADYFSGANVLTF
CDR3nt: TGTGCCAGCAGTTTGAGACTAGCGGACTACTTCTCTGGGGCCAACGTCCTGACTTTC

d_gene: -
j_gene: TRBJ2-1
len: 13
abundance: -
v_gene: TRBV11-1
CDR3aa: CASSLGTRTGEFF
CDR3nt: TGTGCCAGCAGCTTAGGGACTAGGACAGGCGAGTTCTTC

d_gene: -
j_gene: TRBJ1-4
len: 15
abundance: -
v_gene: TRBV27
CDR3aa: CASSPQGPTNEKLFF
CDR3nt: TGTGCCAGCAGTCCCCAGGGGCCAACTAATGAAAAACTGTTTTTT

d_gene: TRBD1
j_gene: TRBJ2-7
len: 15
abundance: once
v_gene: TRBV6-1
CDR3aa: CASSEFRTGAGEQYF
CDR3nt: TGTGCCAGCAGTGAATTCAGGACAGGGGCTGGCGAGCAGTACTTC

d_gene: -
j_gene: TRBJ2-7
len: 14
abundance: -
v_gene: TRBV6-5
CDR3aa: CASSYYARPGEQYF
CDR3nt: TGTGCCAGCAGTTACTATGCCAGGCCCGGCGAGCAGTACTTC

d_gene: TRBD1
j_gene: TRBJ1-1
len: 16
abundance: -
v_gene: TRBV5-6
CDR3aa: CASSFGTGVVNTEAFF
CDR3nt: TGTGCCAGCAGCTTCGGGACAGGGGTGGTTAACACTGAAGCTTTCTTT

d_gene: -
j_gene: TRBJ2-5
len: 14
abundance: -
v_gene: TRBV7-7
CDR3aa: CASSLEPGEETQYF
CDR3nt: TGTGCTAGCAGCTTAGAACCAGGGGAAGAGACCCAGTACTTC

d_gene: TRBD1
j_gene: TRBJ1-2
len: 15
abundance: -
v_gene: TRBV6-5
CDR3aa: CASAIQGQGFYGYTF
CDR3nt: TGTGCCAGCGCCATACAGGGACAGGGATTCTATGGCTACACCTTC

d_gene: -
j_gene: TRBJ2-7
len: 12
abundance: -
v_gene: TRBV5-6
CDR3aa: CASSMTGYEQYF
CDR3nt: TGTGCCAGCAGTATGACGGGGTACGAGCAGTACTTC

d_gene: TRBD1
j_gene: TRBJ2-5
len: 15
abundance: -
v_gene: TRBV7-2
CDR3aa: CASSLGQGGQETQYF
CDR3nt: TGTGCCAGCAGCTTAGGACAGGGGGGACAAGAGACCCAGTACTTC